This is a list of T cell receptor beta chains from one sample in a study of blood T cell repertoires in COVID-19. TCRdb's copy holds only in-frame clones and misses some; the assay was immunoSEQ multiplex PCR. The sample carries about 80,000 clones, 70% to 90% recorded once. Sample: peripheral blood. The receptors were gathered from a man aged 80 or over with active or convalescent COVID-19. CDR3s include the opening cysteine and the closing phenylalanine or tryptophan. The order of the fields is J gene, V gene, D gene, clone size, CDR3 length, CDR3 DNA, CDR3 protein. The D gene is left open where the match is weak. The size of a clone is reported for some rows only, either as once, few or many, or as a class for expanded clones.

>TRBJ1-6|TRBV6-6|TRBD1|-|15
TGTGCCAGCAGGGACCGGACAGGGCGTCATTCACCCCTCCACTTT
CASRDRTGRHSPLHF
>TRBJ1-1|TRBV12-5|-|-|14
TGTGCTAGTGGTTTGGACCGGGTGGGCACTGAAGCTTTCTTT
CASGLDRVGTEAFF
>TRBJ2-1|TRBV5-1|-|-|14
TGCGCCAGCAGCTCCCTATCGAGCGGAATTGGGCAGTTCTTC
CASSSLSSGIGQFF
>TRBJ1-1|TRBV6-2/TRBV6-3|-|-|14
TGTGCCAGCAGCTCTGGGGGGAGACGGTTTGAAGCTTTCTTT
CASSSGGRRFEAFF
>TRBJ1-1|TRBV19|TRBD1|-|14
TGTGCCAGTACCTCGACAGGGTGGGCCACTGAAGCTTTCTTT
CASTSTGWATEAFF
>TRBJ2-1|TRBV7-9|TRBD2|-|16
TGTGCCAGCAGCTTAACTAGCGGATGGTCCTACAATGAGCAGTTCTTC
CASSLTSGWSYNEQFF
>TRBJ2-3|TRBV7-9|TRBD1|-|15
TGTGCCAGCACTAACAACAGGGGGCTGGGAGATACGCAGTATTTT
CASTNNRGLGDTQYF
>TRBJ1-5|TRBV28|TRBD1|few|13
TGTGCCAGCAGGACAGGGGGGAATCAGCCCCAGCATTTT
CASRTGGNQPQHF
>TRBJ2-3|TRBV2|-|-|13
TGTGCCAGCAGCCCAAGAGGGTCAGATACGCAGTATTTT
CASSPRGSDTQYF
>TRBJ1-6|TRBV5-1|-|-|16
TGCGCCAGCAGCTTGGGTCAACTCTCCTATAATTCACCCCTCCACTTT
CASSLGQLSYNSPLHF
>TRBJ1-3|TRBV9|-|once|13
TGTGCCAGCAGCCCCCGACCCGGGAACACCATATATTTT
CASSPRPGNTIYF
>TRBJ1-1|TRBV19|-|-|13
TGTGCCAGTAGTCCAAGACAGTCCACTGAAGCTTTCTTT
CASSPRQSTEAFF
>TRBJ2-2|TRBV28|-|-|18
TGTGCCAGCAGGGACGCGGCTACGGGGCAGGGGTTAGTCGGGGAGCTGTTTTTT
CASRDAATGQGLVGELFF
>TRBJ2-3|TRBV29-1|TRBD1|-|13
TGCAGCGTCCCGGGACAGGGGGGCGATACGCAGTATTTT
CSVPGQGGDTQYF
>TRBJ1-1|TRBV3-1/TRBV3-2|TRBD1|-|14
TGTGCCAGCAGCCACGGGACCAGGGGGACTGAAGCTTTCTTT
CASSHGTRGTEAFF
>TRBJ2-1|TRBV5-1|TRBD2|-|15
TGCGCCAGCAGCTGGAATCCTAGCGGCTACAATGAGCAGTTCTTC
CASSWNPSGYNEQFF
>TRBJ1-6|TRBV7-6|TRBD1|-|15
TGTGCCAGCAGCGTCGGACAGGGGATAAGTTCACCCCTCCACTTT
CASSVGQGISSPLHF
>TRBJ2-2|TRBV5-1|TRBD1|once|17
TGCGCCAGCAGCTCCGCTTGGGGACAGGGGGCGCCCGGGGAGCTGTTTTTT
CASSSAWGQGAPGELFF
>TRBJ1-2|TRBV5-5|TRBD1|-|14
TGTGCCAGCAGCCCGGCAGGACAGGGGGATGGCTACACCTTC
CASSPAGQGDGYTF
>TRBJ1-1|TRBV28|TRBD1|-|15
TGTGCCAGCACTCGACAGGGTGGTGAAAACACTGAAGCTTTCTTT
CASTRQGGENTEAFF
>TRBJ2-5|TRBV28|-|-|13
TGTGCCAGCAGTTTGCCAGGGCAAGAGACCCAGTACTTC
CASSLPGQETQYF
>TRBJ2-2|TRBV6-1|-|-|14
TGTGCCAGCAGTTGGGGACAAGGGACCGGGGAGCTGTTTTTT
CASSWGQGTGELFF
>TRBJ2-3|TRBV19|TRBD1|-|14
TGTGCCAGTAGAGAGGACAGGGCCGATGATACGCAGTATTTT
CASREDRADDTQYF
>TRBJ2-2|TRBV4-2|-|-|16
TGTGCCAGCAGCCAAGAAGCAGGCCTATCCACCGGGGAGCTGTTTTTT
CASSQEAGLSTGELFF
>TRBJ1-4|TRBV3-1/TRBV3-2|-|-|15
TGTGCCAGCAGCCAAAACACGGTCGGGGGTGAAAAACTGTTTTTT
CASSQNTVGGEKLFF
>TRBJ2-1|TRBV19|TRBD2|-|17
TGTGCCAGTAGTACCGAGCGGCTCTCGGGGGGTAACAATGAGCAGTTCTTC
CASSTERLSGGNNEQFF
>TRBJ1-4|TRBV5-8|TRBD1|-|15
TGTGCCAGCAGCACCCGGGACAGGTCGGATGAAAAACTGTTTTTT
CASSTRDRSDEKLFF
>TRBJ1-1|TRBV5-6|-|-|13
TGTGCCAGCAGCTTCACAGGAGGGGCTGAAGCTTTCTTT
CASSFTGGAEAFF
>TRBJ2-5|TRBV2|-|-|11
TGTGCCAGCAGTGGTCTAGAGACCCAGTACTTC
CASSGLETQYF
>TRBJ1-5|TRBV19|-|-|12
TGTGCCAGTAGTATTCGAGGTCAGCCCCAGCATTTT
CASSIRGQPQHF
>TRBJ1-1|TRBV18|-|-|15
TGTGCCAGCTCACCACTGACGGGGGGAAAAACTGAAGCTTTCTTT
CASSPLTGGKTEAFF
>TRBJ2-5|TRBV24-1|TRBD1|-|16
TGTGCCACCAGTGATCAGGGACAGGGGGGGGTCGGGGCCCAGTACTTC
CATSDQGQGGVGAQYF
>TRBJ1-5|TRBV19|-|-|13
TGTGCCAGCGGCAAGGGGCCTAATCAGCCCCAGCATTTT
CASGKGPNQPQHF
>TRBJ2-2|TRBV4-2|TRBD2|once|16
TGTGCCAGCAGCCACCGACTAGCGGGAGGGACCGGGGAGCTGTTTTTT
CASSHRLAGGTGELFF
>TRBJ2-5|TRBV5-4|-|-|15
TGTGCCAGCAGCTCGGCCCGGGGACTTCAAGAGACCCAGTACTTC
CASSSARGLQETQYF
>TRBJ1-1|TRBV18|-|-|15
TGTGCCAGCTCACTGGTTGGACAGAAGAACACTGAAGCTTTCTTT
CASSLVGQKNTEAFF
>TRBJ2-5|TRBV7-6|-|-|11
TGTGCCAGCAGCCAGGGAGAGACCCAGTACTTC
CASSQGETQYF
>TRBJ1-4|TRBV30|TRBD1|-|12
TGTGCCGGGACAGGGGGGAATGAAAAACTGTTTTTT
CAGTGGNEKLFF
>TRBJ2-1|TRBV7-3|TRBD2|-|16
TGTGCCAGCAGCTCTGGACTAGCGAGGCCCTACAATGAGCAGTTCTTC
CASSSGLARPYNEQFF
>TRBJ2-6|TRBV9|-|-|16
TGTGCCAGCAGCGCACCCGGGGGCTCTGGGGCCAACGTCCTGACTTTC
CASSAPGGSGANVLTF
>TRBJ2-1|TRBV9|-|-|17
TGTGCCAGCAGCGCTTACCCGCCTGAGAGCTCCTACAATGAGCAGTTCTTC
CASSAYPPESSYNEQFF
>TRBJ1-1|TRBV10-3|TRBD1|few|13
TGTGCCATCAGGGACAGGGGGAACACTGAAGCTTTCTTT
CAIRDRGNTEAFF
>TRBJ2-1|TRBV18|TRBD2|-|16
TGTGCCAGCTCACTAACCGCACTAGCGGTCTTGGATGAGCAGTTCTTC
CASSLTALAVLDEQFF
>TRBJ1-2|TRBV4-1|TRBD1|-|13
TGCGCCAGCAGCTTTCGGACAGGGGATGGCTACACCTTC
CASSFRTGDGYTF
>TRBJ1-1|TRBV19|-|-|14
TGTGCCAGTAGCCCTAGAAGGTCGAACACTGAAGCTTTCTTT
CASSPRRSNTEAFF
>TRBJ1-5|TRBV24-1|-|-|17
TGTGCCACCAGTGATCCCGGTTTGGGAGGTCGAAATCAGCCCCAGCATTTT
CATSDPGLGGRNQPQHF
>TRBJ2-1|TRBV2|-|-|15
TGTGCCAGCAGACAACGGGAGACTGACTACAATGAGCAGTTCTTC
CASRQRETDYNEQFF
>TRBJ1-1|TRBV5-5|-|-|15
TGTGCCAGCAGCCCCCGGAAGGGGGAGAACACTGAAGCTTTCTTT
CASSPRKGENTEAFF
>TRBJ1-2|TRBV28|-|-|13
TGTGCCAGCAGTTTAGGGGGCGGCTATGGCTACACCTTC
CASSLGGGYGYTF
>TRBJ2-1|TRBV18|-|-|11
TGTGCCAGCTCACGGGCCGGGAAGCAGTTCTTC
CASSRAGKQFF
>TRBJ2-3|TRBV18|-|-|15
TGTGCCAGCTCACCTGAGGGTGTGAGGACAGATACGCAGTATTTT
CASSPEGVRTDTQYF
>TRBJ1-4|TRBV3-1/TRBV3-2|-|-|15
TGTGCCAGCAGCCAAGGGCGCCGGGGGGGGGAAAAACTGTTTTTT
CASSQGRRGGEKLFF
>TRBJ2-2|TRBV5-8|TRBD1|-|15
TGTGCCAGCATCGAGGACAGGGGGAACACCGGGGAGCTGTTTTTT
CASIEDRGNTGELFF